The 31 T cell receptor beta chains below were found in one sample sequenced in a study of metastatic and nonmetastatic thyroid tumors. Until they underwent thyroid surgery, no patient had received any treatment. Using MiXCR, TCRdb reanalyzed the PCR reads. This table holds 53,000 or so clones, approximately 20% found once. Sequencing was performed on blood. Receptors originate from a female donor with papillary thyroid cancer or a benign thyroid nodule (not recorded which). Some clones in this sample may be carry-over from other donors' samples.

This clone was seen repeatedly, ten times or more. This rearrangement joins TRBV20-1 to TRBJ2-3; possibly TRBD1 or TRBD2 for D (6 bases each). The V gene's germline CDR1 is DFQATT and CDR2 SNEGSKA (reference sequence). This CDR3 has 13 residues. In nucleotides, the CDR3 is TGCAGCCCGAGGGGGGAGAACGCAGATACGCAGTATTTT. Protein sequence: CSPRGENADTQYF.

Notes on this clone: Given a much more abundant clone one base away, this may be a read error. Within the sample, other DNA sequences also encode this same CDR3. The V gene is TRBV5-4, the J gene TRBJ2-1; maybe TRBD2 (6 bases). The V gene lost 3 bases and the J gene lost 7 bases, with 17 bases spanning the gap. Germline lookup yields CDR1 SGHNT and CDR2 YYREEE (reference sequence). The CDR3 spans 15 residues. The CDR3 nucleotides are TGTGCCAGCAGCTCCGCTCAGCCGGGAGAGAATGAGCAGTTCTTC. Protein sequence: CASSSAQPGENEQFF.

This clone has at least ten counts. The rearrangement uses TRBV28 and TRBJ2-7, with 9 positions matching TRBD1. V was clipped by 4 bases and J by 6 bases; unmatched bases: 16. This CDR3 contains 17 residues. Germline lookup yields CDR1 MDHEN and CDR2 SYDVKM. CDR3 loop: CASSSWWGQGEVGEQYF. The CDR3, as DNA: TGTGCCAGCAGTTCGTGGTGGGGACAGGGTGAGGTCGGCGAGCAGTACTTC.

A word on this clone: This clone may be a read error of a much larger clone one base away. The chain employs TRBV5-4 and TRBJ2-3; D not resolved. The germline CDR1 and CDR2 sequences are SGHNT and YYREEE (reference sequence). Trimming left V 9 bases short and J 1 base short, with 15 bases between. The CDR3 runs 14 residues. In DNA, the CDR3 is TGTGCCATCTCAAACAACGTGGGCACAGATACGCAGTATTTT. Translation: CAISNNVGTDTQYF.

A remark on this clone: A read error may explain this, as a much larger clone is one base away. This specimen includes other DNA sequences encoding the same CDR3. This chain connects TRBV29-1 to TRBJ2-2, with D perhaps TRBD2 (5 bases). Germline CDR1 SQVTM, CDR2 ANQGSEA. The CDR3 sequence is 13 residues long. As DNA, the CDR3 is TGTAGCGTCCCGGGAATCAACACCGGGGAGCTGTTTTTT. Translating it yields CSVPGINTGELFF.

The sample holds a few counts of this clone. The rearrangement links TRBV12-3 or TRBV12-4 to TRBJ2-1, with D uncertain. The CDR3 loop spans 15 amino acids. Trimming pared 10 bases from V and 5 bases from J, leaving 21 bases between. CDR3 DNA: TGTGCCAACATTCAACCCCACCGGTTGGACAATGAGCAGTTCTTC. As protein: CANIQPHRLDNEQFF.

This clone was seen repeatedly, ten times or more. V gene TRBV27 combines with J gene TRBJ2-7; D is perhaps TRBD2 (5 bases). This CDR3 has 14 residues. The germline gives CDR1 MNHEY, CDR2 SMNVEV (reference sequence). The ends were cut back, 3 bases at V and 0 bases at J, with 9 bases in the middle. In DNA, the CDR3 is TGTGCCAGCAGTTTCGGGGAAGGCTCCTACGAGCAGTACTTC. This sequence encodes CASSFGEGSYEQYF.

This clone was found many times. This chain connects TRBV19 to TRBJ1-5; D is ambiguous. The CDR3 is 12 amino acids. The V gene lost 3 bases and the J gene lost 5 bases, with 5 bases spanning the gap. Germline V CDR1 and CDR2: LNHDA, SQIVND (reference sequence). CDR3 nucleotides: TGTGCCAGTAGTATTGGTTATCAGCCCCAGCATTTT. Translating gives CASSIGYQPQHF.

The chain combines TRBV20-1 with TRBJ2-3; 8 nucleotides agree with TRBD1. The V segment lost 4 bases and the J segment 4 bases; nucleotides outside the gene matches: 7. This CDR3 contains 14 residues. Germline V CDR1 and CDR2: DFQATT, SNEGSKA (reference sequence). The CDR3 loop reads CSAIRDRFSDTQYF. The CDR3 DNA sequence: TGCAGTGCTATTCGGGACAGGTTTTCAGATACGCAGTATTTT.

This clone was detected ten times or more. A much larger clone sits a single nucleotide away, making a read error possible. This chain connects TRBV6-1 to TRBJ2-7; 7 bases match TRBD2. With 11 bases clipped from V and 0 bases from J, the junction kept 10 bases outside the gene matches. Per the germline V gene, CDR1 is MNHNS and CDR2 is SASEGT. CDR3 length equals 14 residues. This CDR3 is CAGPGGTASYEQYF. DNA of the CDR3: TGTGCCGGCCCCGGGGGGACGGCCTCCTACGAGCAGTACTTC.

As to this clone: A much larger clone differs by one base, so this may be a read error. This sample includes further DNA sequences coding for the same CDR3. V and J are TRBV5-1 and TRBJ2-5; no firm D call. The CDR3 is made up of 13 amino acids. CDR1 is SGHRS and CDR2 is YFSETQ in the germline V gene. V was shortened by 5 bases and J by 5 bases, with 13 bases between the two germline ends. The CDR3, as DNA: TGCGCCAGCAGGCCTTCAACGGGTGAGACCCAGTACTTC. Its translation is CASRPSTGETQYF. Full variable domain (outside the CDR3, taken from reference TRBV5-1 and TRBJ2-5): KAGVTQTPRYLIKTRGQQVTLSCSPISGHRSVSWYQQTPGQGLQFLFEYFSETQRNKGNFPGRFSGRQFSNSRSEMNVSTLELGDSALYLCASRPSTGETQYFGPGTRLLVL.

This chain joins TRBV28 and TRBJ1-5, with a possible D match to TRBD1 (6 bases). The germline gives CDR1 MDHEN, CDR2 SYDVKM. The CDR3 consists of 12 residues. The V end was cut by 7 bases, the J end by 10 bases, with 14 bases between. The CDR3 region is CASKRWGGPQHF. CDR3 nucleotide sequence: TGTGCCAGCAAACGGTGGGGGGGCCCCCAGCATTTT.

About this clone: Possible read error: a much larger clone is one base away. The same CDR3 arises from other DNA sequences in this sample as well. The V call is TRBV5-6, the J call TRBJ1-4; D not resolved. Germline loops: CDR1 SGHDT, CDR2 YYEEEE. V was pared by 4 bases and J by 0 bases, with 7 bases between. The CDR3 runs 14 residues. CDR3 sequence: CASSPTATNEKLFF. The CDR3 DNA reads TGTGCCAGCAGCCCTACAGCAACTAATGAAAAACTGTTTTTT. The full variable domain, with the rest looked up from reference TRBV5-6 and TRBJ1-4, is DAGVTQSPTHLIKTRGQQVTLRCSPKSGHDTVSWYQQALGQGPQFIFQYYEEEERQRGNFPDRFSGHQFPNYSSELNVNALLLGDSALYLCASSPTATNEKLFFGSGTQLSVL.

In its sample, this clone was seen many times. As DNA, the CDR3 is TGCAGTGCGCGGGGGGATAGCACAGATACGCAGTATTTT. Amino acids: CSARGDSTDTQYF. The chain joins TRBV20-1 to TRBJ2-3, with 8 nucleotides matching TRBD2. CDR1 DFQATT and CDR2 SNEGSKA come from the germline V gene (reference sequence). J was trimmed by 0 bases and V by 6 bases; bases with no gene match: 2. This CDR3 region has 13 residues.

This clone was detected ten times or more. Given a much more abundant clone one base away, this may be a read error. The chain recombines TRBV28 with TRBJ1-2, with a possible D match to TRBD1 (5 bases). The CDR3 runs to 14 residues. With 7 bases removed from V and 4 bases from J, the gap between germline ends came to 16 bases. CDR1 and CDR2 (germline): MDHEN, SYDVKM. The CDR3 DNA reads as TGTGCCAGCACCTTCCCTGGGGACGGCTATGGCTACACCTTC. As protein: CASTFPGDGYGYTF.

This clone turned up a few times. Being one base from a much bigger clone, this may be a read error. The chain has TRBV10-3 and TRBJ2-1; maybe TRBD1 (5 bases). This CDR3 comprises 14 residues. Germline V CDR1 and CDR2: ENHRY, SYGVKD. The CDR3 sequence is CTISDRGSLNEQFF. For the CDR3, the DNA is TGTACCATCAGTGATAGGGGCAGCCTTAATGAGCAGTTCTTC.

Many counts were recorded for this clone. This chain uses TRBV4-2 with TRBJ2-7; 8 nucleotides align to TRBD2. Per germline, CDR1 LGHNA and CDR2 YNFKEQ. The V gene end was trimmed by 4 bases and the J gene end by 3 bases; junction bases not matched to a gene: 23. The CDR3 is 20 residues long. The CDR3 bases are TGTGCCAGCAGCCCCTACTTAGATCTCATCTCGGGGGGGAGAGACTACGAGCAGTACTTC. Translated: CASSPYLDLISGGRDYEQYF.

This clone has ten or more counts. This chain connects TRBV9 to TRBJ2-5; 7 nucleotides agree with TRBD2. With 6 bases clipped from V and 5 bases from J, the junction kept 13 bases outside the gene matches. The CDR3 runs to 15 residues. Per the germline V gene, CDR1 is SGDLS and CDR2 is YYNGEE. The CDR3 DNA reads TGTGCCAGCACCCCAAGGCGGGAGCCCGGGGAGACCCAGTACTTC. Translated: CASTPRREPGETQYF.

This clone was counted at least ten times. The chain joins TRBV25-1 to TRBJ1-5; TRBD1 might be the D (6 bases). This CDR3 region has 14 residues. CDR1 and CDR2 (germline): MGHDK, SYGVNS. Trimming shortened V by 4 bases and J by 5 bases, and 12 bases separated the two germline ends. The CDR3 nucleotides are TGTGCCAGCAGTGGACCCGGGACATATCAGCCCCAGCATTTT. It translates to CASSGPGTYQPQHF.

With respect to this clone: A read error may be the cause here, since a much bigger clone is one base away. Since the CDR3 does not end with the conserved phenylalanine or tryptophan, this likely comes from a read error. V is TRBV12-3 or TRBV12-4 and J is TRBJ1-1; 7 bases fit TRBD1. Trimming took 7 bases from V and 1 from J; bases not matched to a gene: 3. The CDR3 length is 13 residues. The CDR3 DNA reads as TGTGCCAGCACGAAGGGGGCGAACACTGAAGCTTTCCTT. Translated: CASTKGANTEAFL.

This clone was counted at least ten times. The chain recombines TRBV7-2 with TRBJ1-1; 7 bases agree with TRBD1. CDR3 size: 14 residues. From germline, CDR1 is SGHTA and CDR2 FQGNSA. Trimming cost V 5 bases and J 2 bases; bases outside gene matches: 5. For the CDR3, the DNA is TGTGCCAGCAGCCTGCGGGACAGCAACACTGAAGCTTTCTTT. Translation gives CASSLRDSNTEAFF.

This clone was counted many times. The chain carries TRBV2 and TRBJ2-7; 7 nucleotides agree with TRBD2. The germline gives CDR1 SNHLY, CDR2 FYNNEI. This CDR3 comprises 14 residues. With 8 bases clipped from V and 0 bases from J, the junction kept 7 bases outside the gene matches. CDR3 sequence: CASLAVKSSYEQYF. CDR3 sequence (DNA): TGTGCCAGCCTAGCGGTTAAGAGCTCCTACGAGCAGTACTTC.

This clone was detected ten times or more. This could be a read error, since a much larger clone is one nucleotide away. V gene TRBV20-1 combines with J gene TRBJ2-7; 12 bases match TRBD2. Germline CDR1 DFQATT, CDR2 SNEGSKA (reference sequence). The CDR3 sequence is 14 residues long. The CDR3 DNA follows: TGCAGTGCTAGAAGGACTAGCGGGATTTACGAGCGGTACTTC. Encoded protein: CSARRTSGIYERYF.

This chain joins TRBV20-1 and TRBJ2-3; D perhaps matches TRBD2 (5 bases). The ends were cut back, 1 base at V and 2 bases at J, with 7 bases in the middle. Germline CDR1 and CDR2: DFQATT and SNEGSKA (reference sequence). This CDR3 is built from 13 residues. The CDR3 sequence: CSARAGITDTQYF. CDR3 in DNA: TGCAGTGCTAGAGCGGGAATCACAGATACGCAGTATTTT.

This chain joins TRBV28 and TRBJ2-5; no clear D gene. The V gene lost 1 base and the J gene lost 2 bases, with 14 bases spanning the gap. The germline gives CDR1 MDHEN, CDR2 SYDVKM. The CDR3 has 16 residues. CDR3 in DNA: TGTGCCAGCAGTTTATATAGGGCGACGTCACAAGAGACCCAGTACTTC. Amino acid sequence: CASSLYRATSQETQYF. Filled out from reference TRBV28 and TRBJ2-5, the complete variable domain reads DVKVTQSSRYLVKRTGEKVFLECVQDMDHENMFWYRQDPGLGLRLIYFSYDVKMKEKGDIPEGYSVSREKKERFSLILESASTNQTSMYLCASSLYRATSQETQYFGPGTRLLVL.

This clone was detected ten times or more. The chain has TRBV7-8 and TRBJ1-3; a weak D match, TRBD1 (6 bases). This CDR3 comprises 17 residues. Germline CDR1 is SGHVS and CDR2 is FQNEAQ. The V gene lost 3 bases and the J gene lost 0 bases, with 15 bases spanning the gap. The CDR3 region has the DNA TGTGCCAGCAGCTTGTCGACAGGTCCCCGCTCTGGAAACACCATATATTTT. This sequence encodes CASSLSTGPRSGNTIYF.

The J gene is TRBJ1-6, the V gene TRBV5-1; D unclear. Trimming cost V 0 bases and J 8 bases, with 3 bases left between them. The germline V gene encodes CDR1 SGHRS and CDR2 YFSETQ. CDR3 length: 12 residues. Written as DNA, the CDR3 is TGCGCCAGCAGCTTGGTTCATTCACCCCTCCACTTT. Its protein is CASSLVHSPLHF. Using reference TRBV5-1 and TRBJ1-6 for the parts outside the CDR3, the full variable domain is KAGVTQTPRYLIKTRGQQVTLSCSPISGHRSVSWYQQTPGQGLQFLFEYFSETQRNKGNFPGRFSGRQFSNSRSEMNVSTLELGDSALYLCASSLVHSPLHFGNGTRLTVT.

This sequence joins TRBV6-2 or TRBV6-3 and TRBJ2-3; 9 nucleotides agree with TRBD2. The germline CDR1 and CDR2 sequences are MNHEY and SVGEGT. The CDR3 consists of 17 residues. V lost 6 bases and J lost 4; bases outside the gene matches: 14. The CDR3 region has the DNA TGTGCCAGCAGCCGCATCGGGGCGGGGGGGCGCGCAGATACGCAGTATTTT. It translates to CASSRIGAGGRADTQYF.

Only a few counts were recorded for this clone. Other DNA sequences of this sample code for an identical CDR3. The gene calls are TRBV5-4 and TRBJ1-4; 11 bases line up with TRBD1. J lost 7 bases, V lost 3 bases, and 2 bases had no gene match. The CDR3 loop spans 14 amino acids. Germline assignment: CDR1 SGHNT and CDR2 YYREEE (reference sequence). The CDR3 here is CASSWDRGAEKLFF. CDR3 DNA: TGTGCCAGCAGCTGGGACAGGGGGGCTGAAAAACTGTTTTTT.

This clone was seen at least ten times. The genes are TRBV11-2 and TRBJ2-1, with 14 bases aligning to TRBD2. The CDR3 has 18 residues. V dropped 4 bases and J dropped 8; count of bases not matched to a gene: 13. CDR1 is SGHAT and CDR2 is FQNNGV in the germline V gene. The CDR3 region is CASSWRVPGLAGVHEQFF. DNA for the CDR3: TGTGCCAGCAGCTGGAGGGTACCGGGACTAGCGGGAGTGCATGAGCAGTTCTTC.

This clone showed up many times. The chain carries TRBV3-1 and TRBJ1-1; D is unclear. The CDR3 totals 13 residues. Deletions cut 5 bases from V and 1 base from J, with 8 bases between. Per the germline V gene, CDR1 is LGHDT and CDR2 is YNNKEL (reference sequence). Here the CDR3 DNA reads TGTGCCAGCAGCTTCGGATCGAACACTGAAGCTTTCTTT. Translated: CASSFGSNTEAFF.